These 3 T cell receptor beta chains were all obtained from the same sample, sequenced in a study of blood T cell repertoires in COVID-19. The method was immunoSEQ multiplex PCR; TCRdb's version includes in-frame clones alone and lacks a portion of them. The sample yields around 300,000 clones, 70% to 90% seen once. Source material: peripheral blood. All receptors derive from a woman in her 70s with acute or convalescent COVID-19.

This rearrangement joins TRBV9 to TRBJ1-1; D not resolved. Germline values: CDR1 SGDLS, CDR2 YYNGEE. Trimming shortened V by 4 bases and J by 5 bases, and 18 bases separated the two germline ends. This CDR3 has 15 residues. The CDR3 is CASSPRAGAITEAFF. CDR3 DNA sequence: TGTGCCAGCAGCCCGCGGGCCGGAGCGATAACTGAAGCTTTCTTT.

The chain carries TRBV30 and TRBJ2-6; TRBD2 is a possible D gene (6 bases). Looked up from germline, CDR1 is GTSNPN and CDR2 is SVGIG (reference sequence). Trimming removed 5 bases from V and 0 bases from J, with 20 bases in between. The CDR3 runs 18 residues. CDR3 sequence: CAWEIGRGAHSGANVLTF. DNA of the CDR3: TGTGCCTGGGAGATCGGCCGCGGGGCCCACTCTGGGGCCAACGTCCTGACTTTC.

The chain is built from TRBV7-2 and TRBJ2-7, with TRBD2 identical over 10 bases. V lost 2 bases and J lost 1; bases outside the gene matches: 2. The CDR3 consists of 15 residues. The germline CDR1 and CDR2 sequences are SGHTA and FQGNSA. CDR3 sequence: CASSLWGLASYEQYF. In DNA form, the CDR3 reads TGTGCCAGCAGCTTATGGGGACTAGCGTCCTACGAGCAGTACTTC.